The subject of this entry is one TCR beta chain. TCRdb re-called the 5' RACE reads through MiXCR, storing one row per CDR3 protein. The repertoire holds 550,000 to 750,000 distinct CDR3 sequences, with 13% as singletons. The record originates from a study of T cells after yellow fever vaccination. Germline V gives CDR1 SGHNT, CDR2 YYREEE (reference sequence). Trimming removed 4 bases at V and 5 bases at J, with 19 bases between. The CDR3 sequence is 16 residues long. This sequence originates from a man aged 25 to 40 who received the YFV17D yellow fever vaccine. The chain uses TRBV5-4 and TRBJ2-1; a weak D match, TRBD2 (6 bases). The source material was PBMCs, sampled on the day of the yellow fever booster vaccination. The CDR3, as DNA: TGTGCCAGCAGCGTGGCGGGCGGGGTACTAAACAATGAGCAGTTCTTC. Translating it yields CASSVAGGVLNNEQFF.